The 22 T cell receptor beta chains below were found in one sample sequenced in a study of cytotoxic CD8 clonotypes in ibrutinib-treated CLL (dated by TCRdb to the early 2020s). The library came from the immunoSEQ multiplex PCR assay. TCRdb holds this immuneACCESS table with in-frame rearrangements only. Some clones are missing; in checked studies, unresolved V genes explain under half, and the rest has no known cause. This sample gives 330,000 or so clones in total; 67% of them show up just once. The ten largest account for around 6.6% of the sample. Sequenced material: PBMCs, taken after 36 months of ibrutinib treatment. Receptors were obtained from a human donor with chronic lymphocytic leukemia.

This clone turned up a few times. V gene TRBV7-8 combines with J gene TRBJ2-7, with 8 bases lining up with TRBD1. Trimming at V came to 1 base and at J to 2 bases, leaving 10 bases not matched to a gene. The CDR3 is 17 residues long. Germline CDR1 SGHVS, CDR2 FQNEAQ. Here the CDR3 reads CASSLEERGTGPYEQYF. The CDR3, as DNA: TGTGCCAGCAGCTTAGAAGAAAGGGGGACAGGTCCCTACGAGCAGTACTTC. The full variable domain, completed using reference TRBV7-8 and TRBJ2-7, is GAGVSQSPRYKVAKRGQDVALRCDPISGHVSLFWYQQALGQGPEFLTYFQNEAQLDKSGLPSDRFFAERPEGSVSTLKIQRTQQEDSAVYLCASSLEERGTGPYEQYFGPGTRLTVT.

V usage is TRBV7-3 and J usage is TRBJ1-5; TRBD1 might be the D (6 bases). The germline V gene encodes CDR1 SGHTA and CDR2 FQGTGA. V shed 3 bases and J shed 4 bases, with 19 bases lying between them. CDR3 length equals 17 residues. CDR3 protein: CASSFRAGTSLNQPQHF. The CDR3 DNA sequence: TGTGCCAGCAGCTTCCGCGCCGGGACAAGCTTAAATCAGCCCCAGCATTTT.

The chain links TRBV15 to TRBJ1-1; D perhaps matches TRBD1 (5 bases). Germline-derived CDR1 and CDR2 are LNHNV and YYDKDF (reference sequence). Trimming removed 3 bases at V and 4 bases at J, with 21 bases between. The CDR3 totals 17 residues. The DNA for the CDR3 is TGTGCCACCAGCAGGGGCACCCGGGCCCTGAGGGGCACTGAAGCTTTCTTT. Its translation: CATSRGTRALRGTEAFF.

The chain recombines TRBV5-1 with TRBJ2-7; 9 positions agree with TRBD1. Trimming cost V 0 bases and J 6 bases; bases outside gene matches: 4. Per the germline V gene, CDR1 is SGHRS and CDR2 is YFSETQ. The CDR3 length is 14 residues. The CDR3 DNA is TGCGCCAGCAGCTTGGAGGGGACAGGGCTCGAGCAGTACTTC. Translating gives CASSLEGTGLEQYF.

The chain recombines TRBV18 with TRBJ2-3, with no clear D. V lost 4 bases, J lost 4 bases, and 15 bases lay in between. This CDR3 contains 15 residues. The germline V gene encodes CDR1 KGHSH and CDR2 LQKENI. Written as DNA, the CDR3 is TGTGCCAGCTCACGGTGGCCAGCCGGAGCAGATACGCAGTATTTT. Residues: CASSRWPAGADTQYF.

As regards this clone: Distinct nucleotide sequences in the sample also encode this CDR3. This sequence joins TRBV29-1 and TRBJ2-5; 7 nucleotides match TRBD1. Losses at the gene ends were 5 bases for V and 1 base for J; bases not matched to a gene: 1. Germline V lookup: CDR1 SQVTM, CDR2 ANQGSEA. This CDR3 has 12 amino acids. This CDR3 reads CSVRDSQETQYF. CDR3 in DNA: TGCAGCGTTAGGGACAGCCAAGAGACCCAGTACTTC. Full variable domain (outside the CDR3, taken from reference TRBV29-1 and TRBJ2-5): SAVISQKPSRDICQRGTSLTIQCQVDSQVTMMFWYRQQPGQSLTLIATANQGSEATYESGFVIDKFPISRPNLTFSTLTVSNMSPEDSSIYLCSVRDSQETQYFGPGTRLLVL.

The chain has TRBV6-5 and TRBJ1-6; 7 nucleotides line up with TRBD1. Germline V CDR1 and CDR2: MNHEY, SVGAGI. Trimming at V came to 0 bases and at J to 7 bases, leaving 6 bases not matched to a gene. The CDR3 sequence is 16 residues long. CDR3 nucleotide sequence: TGTGCCAGCAGTTACTCGCCAGGGGGTCTAAATTCACCCCTCCACTTT. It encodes CASSYSPGGLNSPLHF.

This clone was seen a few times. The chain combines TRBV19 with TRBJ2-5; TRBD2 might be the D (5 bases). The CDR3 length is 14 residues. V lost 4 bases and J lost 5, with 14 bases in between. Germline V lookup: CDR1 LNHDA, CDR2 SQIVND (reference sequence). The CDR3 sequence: CASSRTSYVETQYF. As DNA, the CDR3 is TGTGCCAGTAGTAGAACTAGTTATGTGGAGACCCAGTACTTC.

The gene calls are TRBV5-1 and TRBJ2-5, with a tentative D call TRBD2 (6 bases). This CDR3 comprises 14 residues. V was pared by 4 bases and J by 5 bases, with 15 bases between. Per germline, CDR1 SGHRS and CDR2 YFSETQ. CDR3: CASSLGGWLETQYF. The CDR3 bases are TGCGCCAGCAGCCTGGGGGGTTGGCTGGAGACCCAGTACTTC.

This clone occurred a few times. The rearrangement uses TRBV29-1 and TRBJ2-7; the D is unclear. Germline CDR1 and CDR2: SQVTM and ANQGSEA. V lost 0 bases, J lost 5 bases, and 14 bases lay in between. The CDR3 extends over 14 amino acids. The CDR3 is CSVEEYPDSHEQYF. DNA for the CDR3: TGCAGCGTTGAAGAATACCCTGATAGCCACGAGCAGTACTTC.

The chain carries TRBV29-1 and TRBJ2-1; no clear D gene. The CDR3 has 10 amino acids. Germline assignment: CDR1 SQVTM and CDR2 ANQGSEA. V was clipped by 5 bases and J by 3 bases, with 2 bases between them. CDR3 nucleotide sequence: TGCAGCGTTAGCTACAATGAGCAGTTCTTC. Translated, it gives CSVSYNEQFF.

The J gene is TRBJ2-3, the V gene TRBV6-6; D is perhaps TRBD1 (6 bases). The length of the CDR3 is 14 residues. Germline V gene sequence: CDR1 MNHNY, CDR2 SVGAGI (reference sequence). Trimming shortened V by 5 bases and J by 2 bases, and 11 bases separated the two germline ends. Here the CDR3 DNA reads TGTGCCAGCAGTACAGACAGGTTCACAGATACGCAGTATTTT. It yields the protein CASSTDRFTDTQYF.

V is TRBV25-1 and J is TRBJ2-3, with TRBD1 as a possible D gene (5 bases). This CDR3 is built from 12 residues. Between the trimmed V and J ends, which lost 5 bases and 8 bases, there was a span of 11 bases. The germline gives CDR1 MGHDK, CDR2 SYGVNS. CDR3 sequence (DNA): TGTGCCAGCAGTCCAGGGAAGGGTACGCAGTATTTT. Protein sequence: CASSPGKGTQYF.

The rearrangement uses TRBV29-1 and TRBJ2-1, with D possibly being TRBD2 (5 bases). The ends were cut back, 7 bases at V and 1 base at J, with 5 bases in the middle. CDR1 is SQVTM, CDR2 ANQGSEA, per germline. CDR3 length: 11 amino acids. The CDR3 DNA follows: TGCAGCGGGGAGTCCTACAATGAGCAGTTCTTC. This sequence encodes CSGESYNEQFF.

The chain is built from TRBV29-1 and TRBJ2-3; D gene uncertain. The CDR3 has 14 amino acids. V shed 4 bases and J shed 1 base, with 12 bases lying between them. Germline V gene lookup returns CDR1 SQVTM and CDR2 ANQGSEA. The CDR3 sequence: CSVGRRGGTDTQYF. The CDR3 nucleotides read TGCAGCGTTGGTCGTCGTGGTGGCACAGATACGCAGTATTTT.

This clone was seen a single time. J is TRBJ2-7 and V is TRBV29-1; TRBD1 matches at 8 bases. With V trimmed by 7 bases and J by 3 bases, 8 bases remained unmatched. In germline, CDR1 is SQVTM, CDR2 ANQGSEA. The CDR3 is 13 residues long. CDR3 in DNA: TGCAGCGCACGGACAGGGAAGGGCTACGAGCAGTACTTC. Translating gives CSARTGKGYEQYF.

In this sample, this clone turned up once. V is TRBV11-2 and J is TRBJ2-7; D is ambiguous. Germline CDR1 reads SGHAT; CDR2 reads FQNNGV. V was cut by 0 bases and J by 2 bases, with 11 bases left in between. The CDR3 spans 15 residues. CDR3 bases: TGTGCCAGCAGCTTAGAAAGGGTTTATGCCTACGAGCAGTACTTC. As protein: CASSLERVYAYEQYF.

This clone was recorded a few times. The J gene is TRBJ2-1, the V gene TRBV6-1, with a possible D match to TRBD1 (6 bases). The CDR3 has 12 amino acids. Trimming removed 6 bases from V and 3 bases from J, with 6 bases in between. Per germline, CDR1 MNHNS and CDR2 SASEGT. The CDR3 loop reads CASSRGYNEQFF. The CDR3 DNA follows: TGTGCCAGCAGCAGGGGCTACAATGAGCAGTTCTTC.

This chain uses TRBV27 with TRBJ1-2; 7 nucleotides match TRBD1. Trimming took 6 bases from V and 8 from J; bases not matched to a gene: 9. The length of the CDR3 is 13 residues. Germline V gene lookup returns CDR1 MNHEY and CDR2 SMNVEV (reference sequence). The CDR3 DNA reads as TGTGCCAGCAGACCCGGGACAGCGGTAGGCTACACCTTC. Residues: CASRPGTAVGYTF.

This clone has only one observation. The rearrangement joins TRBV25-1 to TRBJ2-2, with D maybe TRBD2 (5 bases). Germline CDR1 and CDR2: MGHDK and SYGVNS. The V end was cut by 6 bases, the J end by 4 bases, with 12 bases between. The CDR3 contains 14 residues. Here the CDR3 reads CASRERDSTGELFF. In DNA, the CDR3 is TGTGCCAGCAGAGAACGGGATTCCACCGGGGAGCTGTTTTTT.

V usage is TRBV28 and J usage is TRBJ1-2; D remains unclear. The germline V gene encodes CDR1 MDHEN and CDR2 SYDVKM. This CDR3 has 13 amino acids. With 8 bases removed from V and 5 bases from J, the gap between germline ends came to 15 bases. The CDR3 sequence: CASFRGPSYGYTF. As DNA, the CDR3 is TGTGCCAGCTTCCGCGGACCTTCGTATGGCTACACCTTC.

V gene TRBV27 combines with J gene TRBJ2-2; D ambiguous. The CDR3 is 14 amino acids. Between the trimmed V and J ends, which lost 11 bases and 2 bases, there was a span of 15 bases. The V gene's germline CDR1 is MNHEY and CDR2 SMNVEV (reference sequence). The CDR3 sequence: CACGRWSNTGELFF. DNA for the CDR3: TGTGCCTGCGGACGGTGGTCCAACACCGGGGAGCTGTTTTTT.